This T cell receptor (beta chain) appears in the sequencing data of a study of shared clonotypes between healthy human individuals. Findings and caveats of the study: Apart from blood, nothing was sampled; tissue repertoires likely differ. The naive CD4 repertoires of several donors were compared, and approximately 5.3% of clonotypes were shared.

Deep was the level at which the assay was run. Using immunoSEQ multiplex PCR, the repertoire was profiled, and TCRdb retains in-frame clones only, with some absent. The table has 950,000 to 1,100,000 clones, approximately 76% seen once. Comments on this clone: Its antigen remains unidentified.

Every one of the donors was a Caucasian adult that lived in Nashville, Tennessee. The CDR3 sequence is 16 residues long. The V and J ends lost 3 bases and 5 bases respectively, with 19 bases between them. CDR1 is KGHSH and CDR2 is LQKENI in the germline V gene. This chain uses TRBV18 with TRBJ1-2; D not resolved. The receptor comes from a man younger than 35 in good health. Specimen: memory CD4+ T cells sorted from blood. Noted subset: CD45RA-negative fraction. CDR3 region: CASSPDAPVVGYGYTF. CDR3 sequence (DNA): TGTGCCAGCTCACCGGACGCGCCAGTTGTAGGGTATGGCTACACCTTC.